Listed below are T cell receptor beta chains from one sample, sequenced in a study of somatic mutations in cytotoxic T cells in rheumatoid arthritis. Sequencing used immunoSEQ multiplex PCR; TCRdb keeps in-frame clones, though not all of them. Of 6,000 to 8,000 clones listed, roughly four fifths are singletons. Sequencing used CD8+ T cells sorted from blood. These receptors were obtained from a woman aged 60 to 75 in good health. Both conserved end residues are part of each CDR3. A D gene is named only where the DNA matches it firmly. Clone size appears in some rows only: once, few, many, or a class for an expanded clone.

cdr3_nt: TGTGCCAGCACACAGGGCACAGATACGCAGTATTTT; cdr3_aa: CASTQGTDTQYF; v_call: TRBV7-9; d_call: .; j_call: TRBJ2-3; clone_size: .
cdr3_nt: TGTGCCAGCAGCACAGGAGGGCGGACGGACAGGGGGAATAGCAATCAGCCCCAGCATTTT; cdr3_aa: CASSTGGRTDRGNSNQPQHF; v_call: TRBV21-1; d_call: .; j_call: TRBJ1-5; clone_size: .
cdr3_nt: TGTGCCAGTATGGGGGACAGCTTGGGACCCAGCTATGGCTACACCTTC; cdr3_aa: CASMGDSLGPSYGYTF; v_call: TRBV19; d_call: TRBD1; j_call: TRBJ1-2; clone_size: .
cdr3_nt: TGTGCCAGCAGCCAGGGTGCCACTGAAGCTTTCTTT; cdr3_aa: CASSQGATEAFF; v_call: TRBV7-9; d_call: .; j_call: TRBJ1-1; clone_size: once
cdr3_nt: TGTGCCAGCAGTGACGGACAGGTTCATCCTGCCGAGCAGTACTTC; cdr3_aa: CASSDGQVHPAEQYF; v_call: TRBV2; d_call: TRBD1; j_call: TRBJ2-7; clone_size: few
cdr3_nt: TGCGCCAGCAGCCAAATGACAGGGCCCACTGAAGCTTTCTTT; cdr3_aa: CASSQMTGPTEAFF; v_call: TRBV4-3; d_call: TRBD1; j_call: TRBJ1-1; clone_size: few
cdr3_nt: TGTGCCAGCAGCGTAGAGAAGTCCGGCTCTGGAAACACCATATATTTT; cdr3_aa: CASSVEKSGSGNTIYF; v_call: TRBV9; d_call: .; j_call: TRBJ1-3; clone_size: .
cdr3_nt: TGTGCCAGCAGCGTAACCTGGACAGGGAAGACTGAAGCTTTCTTT; cdr3_aa: CASSVTWTGKTEAFF; v_call: TRBV9; d_call: TRBD1; j_call: TRBJ1-1; clone_size: once
cdr3_nt: TGTGCCGCCCGGGGACAGGGGAGGGATGAGCAGTTCTTC; cdr3_aa: CAARGQGRDEQFF; v_call: TRBV7-2; d_call: TRBD1; j_call: TRBJ2-1; clone_size: once
cdr3_nt: TGTGCCAGCAGCCCTCCCGGGACAGCGACCAATGAGCAGTTCTTC; cdr3_aa: CASSPPGTATNEQFF; v_call: TRBV7-3; d_call: TRBD1; j_call: TRBJ2-1; clone_size: .
cdr3_nt: TGTGCCAGCAGCTGGACAGGGAATAATTCACCCCTCCACTTT; cdr3_aa: CASSWTGNNSPLHF; v_call: TRBV7-9; d_call: TRBD1; j_call: TRBJ1-6; clone_size: .
cdr3_nt: TGTGCCAGCAGCTTAGATCGGTACCACGAGCAGTACTTC; cdr3_aa: CASSLDRYHEQYF; v_call: TRBV7-8; d_call: .; j_call: TRBJ2-7; clone_size: .
cdr3_nt: TGTGCCAGCAGTTATCGGACAGGGGTTAACGAGCAGTACTTC; cdr3_aa: CASSYRTGVNEQYF; v_call: TRBV6-5; d_call: TRBD1; j_call: TRBJ2-7; clone_size: .
cdr3_nt: TGTGCCAGCAGCTTGGAGCGGACAGGGGGCGCGTTTGCTAATGAAAAACTGTTTTTT; cdr3_aa: CASSLERTGGAFANEKLFF; v_call: TRBV5-5; d_call: TRBD1; j_call: TRBJ1-4; clone_size: .
cdr3_nt: TGTGCCAGCAGTTTCCCCCTTGGAGGGGTCAATGAGCAGTTCTTC; cdr3_aa: CASSFPLGGVNEQFF; v_call: TRBV28; d_call: .; j_call: TRBJ2-1; clone_size: .